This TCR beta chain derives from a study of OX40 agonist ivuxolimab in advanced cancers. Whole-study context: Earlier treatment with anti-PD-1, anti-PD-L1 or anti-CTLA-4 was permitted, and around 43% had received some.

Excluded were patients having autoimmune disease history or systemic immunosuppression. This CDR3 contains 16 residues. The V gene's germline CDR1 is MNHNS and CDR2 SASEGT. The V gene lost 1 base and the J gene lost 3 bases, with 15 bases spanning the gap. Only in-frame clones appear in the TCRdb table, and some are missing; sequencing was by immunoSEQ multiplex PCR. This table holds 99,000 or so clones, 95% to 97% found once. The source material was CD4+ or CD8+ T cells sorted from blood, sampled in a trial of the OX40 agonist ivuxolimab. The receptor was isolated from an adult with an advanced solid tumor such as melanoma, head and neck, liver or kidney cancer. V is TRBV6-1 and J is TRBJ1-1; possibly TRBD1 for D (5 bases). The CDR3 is CASSEGPGRRDTEAFF. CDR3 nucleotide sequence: TGTGCCAGCAGTGAAGGGCCAGGGCGAAGGGACACTGAAGCTTTCTTT.